This T cell receptor (beta chain) appears in the sequencing data of a study of CD8 T cells in ankylosing spondylitis. Regarding this clonotype: Its cognate antigen is unknown. One end of the junction fails to match germline, which may point to a read error.

TCRdb itself ran the 5' RACE reads through MiXCR, one entry per CDR3 protein. The repertoire holds 250,000 to 350,000 distinct CDR3 sequences, with about 20% as singletons. Study results and limitations: Reports of some motif variants in reactive arthritis synovial fluid and blood predate this one. About 8 highly homologous variants made up a TCR beta motif, and this motif appeared characteristic of ankylosing spondylitis blood.

Per the germline V gene, CDR1 is SEHNR and CDR2 is FQNEAQ (reference sequence). The CDR3 spans 15 residues. The sequenced sample consisted of blood, either unsorted or a sorted T cell fraction (not recorded which). The receptor's source is a male donor with ankylosing spondylitis or in good health (not recorded which). The chain links TRBV7-9 to TRBJ2-3; weak D call: TRBD2 (6 bases). CDR3 nucleotide sequence: TGTGCCAGCAGCTTTGGGGGACTGAGCACCGATACGCAGTATTTT. It yields the protein CASSFGGLSTDTQYF.